This T cell receptor (beta chain) originates from a study of cytomegalovirus exposure and HLA in healthy donors. It was the roughly 110-subject validation cohort, separate from the roughly 700-subject first cohort, to which the donors belonged. Germline V gives CDR1 ENHRY, CDR2 SYGVKD. This CDR3 is 15 amino acids long. J was trimmed by 1 base and V by 10 bases; bases with no gene match: 9. The assay was immunoSEQ multiplex PCR, and TCRdb's table has in-frame clones only and misses some. The sample has 130,000 to 150,000 clones; roughly nine tenths are singletons. The sample consisted of PBMCs. The chain combines TRBV10-3 with TRBJ1-3, with TRBD1 identical over 8 bases. This receptor was identified in a woman aged 18-29 years in good health and CMV-seropositive. DNA for the CDR3: TGTGCCACTTGGACAGGGTTTCGGTCTGGAAACACCATATATTTT. It yields the protein CATWTGFRSGNTIYF.